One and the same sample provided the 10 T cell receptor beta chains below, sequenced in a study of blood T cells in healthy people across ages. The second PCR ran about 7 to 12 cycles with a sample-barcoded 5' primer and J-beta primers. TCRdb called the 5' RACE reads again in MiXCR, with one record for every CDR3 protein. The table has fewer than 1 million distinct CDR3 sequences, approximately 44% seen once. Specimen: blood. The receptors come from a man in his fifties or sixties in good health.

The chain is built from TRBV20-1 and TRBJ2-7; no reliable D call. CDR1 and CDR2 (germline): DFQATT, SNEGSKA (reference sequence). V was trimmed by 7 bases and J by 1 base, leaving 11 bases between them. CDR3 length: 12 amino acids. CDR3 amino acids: CSVPQSSYEQYF. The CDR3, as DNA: TGCAGTGTCCCTCAATCATCCTACGAGCAGTACTTC.

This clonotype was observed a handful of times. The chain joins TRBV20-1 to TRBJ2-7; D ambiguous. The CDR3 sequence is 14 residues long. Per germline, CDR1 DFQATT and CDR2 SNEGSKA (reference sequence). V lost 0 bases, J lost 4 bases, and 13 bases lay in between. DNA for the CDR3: TGCAGTGCTAGAGATCAGTCTTGGGTTTACGAGCAGTACTTC. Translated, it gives CSARDQSWVYEQYF.

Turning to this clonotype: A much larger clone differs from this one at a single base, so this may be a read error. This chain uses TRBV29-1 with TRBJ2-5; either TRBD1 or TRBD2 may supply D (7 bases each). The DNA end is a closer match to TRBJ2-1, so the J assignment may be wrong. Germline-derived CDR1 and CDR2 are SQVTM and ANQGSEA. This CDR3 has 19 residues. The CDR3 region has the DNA TGCAGCGTTGAACTACCCAGGGGACAGCGGGATACGGACCAAGAGACCCAGTTCTTC. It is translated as CSVELPRGQRDTDQETQFF.

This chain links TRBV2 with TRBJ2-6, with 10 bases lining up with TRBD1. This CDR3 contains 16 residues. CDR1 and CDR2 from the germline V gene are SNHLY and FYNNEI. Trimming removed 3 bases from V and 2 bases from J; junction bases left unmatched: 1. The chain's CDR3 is CASSDDRGPGANVLTF. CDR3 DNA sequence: TGTGCCAGCAGTGATGACAGGGGGCCTGGGGCCAACGTCCTGACTTTC.

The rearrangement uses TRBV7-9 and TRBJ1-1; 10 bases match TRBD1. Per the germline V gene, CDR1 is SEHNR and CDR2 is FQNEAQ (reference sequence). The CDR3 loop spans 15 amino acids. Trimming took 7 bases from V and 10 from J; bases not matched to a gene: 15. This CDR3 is CASTPPGTGVAGAFF. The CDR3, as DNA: TGTGCCAGCACGCCTCCCGGGACAGGGGTTGCGGGAGCTTTCTTT.

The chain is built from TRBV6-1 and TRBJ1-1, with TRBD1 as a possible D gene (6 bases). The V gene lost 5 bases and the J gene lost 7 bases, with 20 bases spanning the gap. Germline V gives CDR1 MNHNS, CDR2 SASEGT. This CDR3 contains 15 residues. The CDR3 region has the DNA TGTGCCAGCAGTCCACGACGGGGGGCGTTAAGTGAAGCTTTCTTT. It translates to CASSPRRGALSEAFF.

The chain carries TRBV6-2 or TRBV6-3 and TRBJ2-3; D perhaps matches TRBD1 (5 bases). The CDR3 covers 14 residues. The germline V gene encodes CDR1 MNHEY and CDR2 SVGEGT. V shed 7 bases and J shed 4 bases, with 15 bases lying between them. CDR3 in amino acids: CASKLGPIPDTQYF. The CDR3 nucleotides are TGTGCCAGCAAGTTGGGGCCTATTCCAGATACGCAGTATTTT.

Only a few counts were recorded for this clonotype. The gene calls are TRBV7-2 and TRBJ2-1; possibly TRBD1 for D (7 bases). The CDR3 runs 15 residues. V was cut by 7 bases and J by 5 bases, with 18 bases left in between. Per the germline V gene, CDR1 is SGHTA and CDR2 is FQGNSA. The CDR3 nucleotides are TGTGCCAGCAATCTACGGAGGGGGCTTAACAATGAGCAGTTCTTC. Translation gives CASNLRRGLNNEQFF.

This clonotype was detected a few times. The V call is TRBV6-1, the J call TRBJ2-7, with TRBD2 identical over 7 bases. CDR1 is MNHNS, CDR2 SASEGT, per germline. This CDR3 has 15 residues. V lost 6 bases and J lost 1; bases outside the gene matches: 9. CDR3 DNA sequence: TGTGCCAGCAGGCCGCAGGGACTACCTTCCTACGAGCAGTACTTC. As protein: CASRPQGLPSYEQYF.

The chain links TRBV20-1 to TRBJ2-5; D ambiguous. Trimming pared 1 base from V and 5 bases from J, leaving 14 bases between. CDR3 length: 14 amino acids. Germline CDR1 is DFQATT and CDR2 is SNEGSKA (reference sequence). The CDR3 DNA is TGCAGTGCTAGAGTTAATGGAGAACGGGAGACCCAGTACTTC. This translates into CSARVNGERETQYF.